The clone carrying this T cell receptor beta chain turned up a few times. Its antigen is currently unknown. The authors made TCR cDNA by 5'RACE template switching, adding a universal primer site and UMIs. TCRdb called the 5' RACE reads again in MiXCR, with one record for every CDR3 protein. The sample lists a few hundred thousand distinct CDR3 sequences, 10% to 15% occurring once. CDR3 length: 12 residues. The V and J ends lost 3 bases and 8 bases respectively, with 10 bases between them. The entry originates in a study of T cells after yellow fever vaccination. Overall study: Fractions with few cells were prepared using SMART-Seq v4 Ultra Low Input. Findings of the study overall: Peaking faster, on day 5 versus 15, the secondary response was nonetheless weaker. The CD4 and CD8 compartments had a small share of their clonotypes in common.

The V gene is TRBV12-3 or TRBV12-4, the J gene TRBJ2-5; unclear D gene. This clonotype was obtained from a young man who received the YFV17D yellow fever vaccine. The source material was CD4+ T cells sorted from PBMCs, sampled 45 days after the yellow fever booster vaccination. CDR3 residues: CASSFYGRTQYF. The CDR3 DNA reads TGTGCCAGCAGTTTCTATGGGCGAACCCAGTACTTC.